These 11 T cell receptor beta chains were sequenced from one sample in a study of T cell repertoires in cytomegalovirus infection. Each CDR3 protein gets one entry after TCRdb re-called the reads with MiXCR. The top ten hold about 2.8% of the sample, which has some 700,000 distinct CDR3 sequences, 35% to 45% seen once. Sequencing was performed on PBMCs. The receptor set was obtained from a human donor in good health (CMV status not recorded). Some clones in this sample may be carry-over from other donors' samples.

The chain employs TRBV6-1 and TRBJ2-7; possible D gene TRBD1, 6 bases. Looked up from germline, CDR1 is MNHNS and CDR2 is SASEGT. V was pared by 2 bases and J by 1 base, with 12 bases between. This CDR3 comprises 15 residues. CDR3 DNA sequence: TGTGCCAGCAGTGAAAACACAGGGCCATCCTACGAGCAGTACTTC. Protein product: CASSENTGPSYEQYF.

The chain combines TRBV7-9 with TRBJ2-1; D gene ambiguous. The length of the CDR3 is 13 residues. In germline, CDR1 is SEHNR, CDR2 FQNEAQ (reference sequence). Trimming removed 1 base at V and 8 bases at J, with 9 bases between. The CDR3 sequence: CASSLDAGDEQFF. CDR3 DNA: TGTGCCAGCAGCTTAGATGCCGGCGATGAGCAGTTCTTC.

This chain connects TRBV5-1 to TRBJ1-2; D may be TRBD1 (5 bases). V gave up 4 bases and J gave up 4 bases, with 29 bases separating them. CDR1 and CDR2 from the germline V gene are SGHRS and YFSETQ. The CDR3 spans 19 residues. The CDR3 protein is CASSHTDSALNRYSYGYTF. The CDR3 nucleotides read TGCGCCAGCAGCCACACCGACAGCGCCCTAAACCGATACTCCTATGGCTACACCTTC.

The V gene is TRBV6-1, the J gene TRBJ2-1, with D uncertain. Germline-derived CDR1 and CDR2 are MNHNS and SASEGT. The germline V and J ends were trimmed by 7 bases and 0 bases, with 7 bases remaining between them. CDR3 length: 13 residues. The CDR3 bases are TGTGCCAGCAAAAGGGACTCCTACAATGAGCAGTTCTTC. This gives the protein CASKRDSYNEQFF.

The chain employs TRBV29-1 and TRBJ1-1; D possibly corresponds to TRBD1 (5 bases). Trimming took 5 bases from V and 5 from J, leaving 27 bases between them. The CDR3 covers 17 residues. Germline-derived CDR1 and CDR2 are SQVTM and ANQGSEA. In DNA, the CDR3 is TGCAGCGTTAGGAACCCTCACGCAGGGAGGGGTGAGACTGAAGCTTTCTTT. Translating it yields CSVRNPHAGRGETEAFF.

The chain couples TRBV6-1 to TRBJ2-7; D might be TRBD2 (5 bases). Trimming left V 3 bases short and J 7 bases short, with 10 bases between. Germline loops: CDR1 MNHNS, CDR2 SASEGT. This CDR3 is built from 12 residues. The DNA of the CDR3 is TGTGCCAGCAGTGACGGGGTCCTTGAGCAGTACTTC. Protein sequence: CASSDGVLEQYF.

About this clonotype itself: The CDR3 does not end in the conserved phenylalanine or tryptophan, so this is likely a read error. The V call is TRBV7-2, the J call TRBJ1-5; D is uncertain. The CDR3 contains 14 residues. Germline assignment: CDR1 SGHTA and CDR2 FQGNSA. V gave up 7 bases and J gave up 0 bases, with 10 bases separating them. The CDR3 loop is CASIPLDSNQPQHV. Written as DNA, the CDR3 is TGTGCCAGCATCCCCCTGGATAGCAATCAGCCCCAGCATGTT.

A remark on this clonotype: This is likely a read error, given that the CDR3 carries no conserved phenylalanine or tryptophan at its end. The genes are TRBV12-3 or TRBV12-4 and TRBJ1-2; D is uncertain. With 3 bases removed from V and 4 bases from J, the gap between germline ends came to 9 bases. The CDR3 is 13 amino acids. The CDR3: CASSFEGIYGYTL. The DNA of the CDR3 is TGTGCCAGCAGTTTTGAGGGAATCTATGGCTACACCTTA.

This clonotype has more than one count but fewer than ten. This chain connects TRBV5-1 to TRBJ1-5; D is possibly TRBD1 (6 bases). V dropped 0 bases and J dropped 4 bases, with 8 bases sitting between them. Per germline, CDR1 SGHRS and CDR2 YFSETQ. This CDR3 comprises 14 residues. CDR3 DNA sequence: TGCGCCAGCAGCTTGGGGACAGAAAATCAGCCCCAGCATTTT. Protein: CASSLGTENQPQHF.

This chain connects TRBV6-2 or TRBV6-3 to TRBJ2-1; the match to TRBD2 covers 8 bases. V lost 0 bases to trimming and J lost 7 bases; unmatched junction nucleotides: 5. Germline V CDR1 and CDR2: MNHEY, SVGEGT. The CDR3 extends over 15 amino acids. This CDR3 reads CASSYSRTSKNEQFF. Here the CDR3 DNA reads TGTGCCAGCAGTTACTCAAGGACTAGCAAAAATGAGCAGTTCTTC.

This clonotype appeared a few times. The genes are TRBV19 and TRBJ1-5; the D is unclear. CDR1 is LNHDA, CDR2 SQIVND, per germline (reference sequence). The ends were cut back, 6 bases at V and 0 bases at J, with 9 bases in the middle. This CDR3 has 14 residues. This chain's CDR3 is CASSRIDSNQPQHF. CDR3 nucleotide sequence: TGTGCCAGTAGCCGAATAGATAGCAATCAGCCCCAGCATTTT.